This paragraph covers one T cell receptor (beta chain) sequence. Its cognate antigen is unknown. As for treatment: skin biopsy from PPD injection site in Mantoux-positive individual. The library had UMIs added by 3' ligation of an oligonucleotide to TCR cDNA. The SP2 primer and nested alpha and beta constant region primers amplified ligated cDNA in four rounds. One entry per CDR3 protein results from TCRdb running MiXCR on the UMI-ligation and nested PCR reads. The sample includes around 30,000 distinct CDR3 sequences, 5.5% to 7.5% of them seen just once. The CDR3 consists of 13 residues. With 5 bases clipped from V and 3 bases from J, the junction kept 1 base outside the gene matches. CDR1 LNHDA and CDR2 SQIVND come from the germline V gene (reference sequence). These data are taken from a study of naive and memory T cell subsets. Findings and limits, study-wide: Tuberculin site TCR excess was interpreted as type IV hypersensitivity infiltration. Potentially, T cell activation and differentiation skew this RNA-based measurement.

The chain recombines TRBV19 with TRBJ2-4; 7 positions match TRBD2. The TCR sequence derives from an adult in good health. The sample here was skin, taken from a tuberculin skin test site. Written as DNA, the CDR3 is TGTGCCAGTAGTTCGGGGGGCAAAAACATTCAGTACTTC. This sequence encodes CASSSGGKNIQYF.